The 24 T cell receptor beta chains below all came from one sample that was sequenced in a study of T-cell memory formation after mild COVID-19. TCRdb re-derived calls from the 5' RACE reads in MiXCR, one entry per CDR3 protein. The sample shows approximately 350,000 distinct CDR3 sequences, about an eighth of them seen only once. Sequencing was performed on PBMCs or a T cell subset sorted from them (not recorded which). The origin of the receptors is a man aged 18 to 30 who had mild COVID-19 (a few samples of this study predate the infection). Cell type and time point are not known.

J is TRBJ1-6 and V is TRBV24-1; tentative D call: TRBD1 (5 bases). V lost 0 bases to trimming and J lost 8 bases, with 13 bases between them. This CDR3 is built from 16 residues. CDR1 is KGHDR and CDR2 is SFDVKD in the germline V gene. The CDR3 protein is CATSDLRCRADSPLHF. Written as DNA, the CDR3 is TGTGCCACCAGTGATTTGCGGTGCAGGGCGGATTCACCCCTCCACTTT.

The rearrangement uses TRBV7-9 and TRBJ2-1; 7 positions match TRBD1. The CDR3 extends over 14 amino acids. The J segment lost 3 bases and the V segment lost 7 bases, leaving 6 bases of the junction unmatched. CDR1 and CDR2 (germline): SEHNR, FQNEAQ (reference sequence). The CDR3 sequence: CASTDRAYYNEQFF. The CDR3 DNA reads TGTGCCAGCACCGACAGGGCTTACTACAATGAGCAGTTCTTC.

The genes are TRBV11-1 and TRBJ1-2, with 9 positions matching TRBD1. V trimming: 3 bases; J trimming: 8 bases; junction bases outside the gene matches: 7. Looked up from germline, CDR1 is SGHAT and CDR2 is FQDESV (reference sequence). The CDR3 is 14 residues long. Here the CDR3 DNA reads TGTGCCAGCAGCTTGAACCGGGACAGGGACGGCTACACCTTC. Translated, it gives CASSLNRDRDGYTF.

In this sample, this clonotype turned up a few times. This rearrangement joins TRBV18 to TRBJ2-5; a weak D match, TRBD1 (6 bases). This CDR3 comprises 13 residues. Trimming removed 4 bases from V and 2 bases from J, with 8 bases in between. In germline, CDR1 is KGHSH, CDR2 LQKENI. CDR3 sequence reads: CASSQGTQETQYF. DNA for the CDR3: TGTGCCAGCTCACAAGGGACACAAGAGACCCAGTACTTC. Combining the CDR3 with reference TRBV18 and TRBJ2-5 gives the whole variable domain NAGVMQNPRHLVRRRGQEARLRCSPMKGHSHVYWYRQLPEEGLKFMVYLQKENIIDESGMPKERFSAEFPKEGPSILRIQQVVRGDSAAYFCASSQGTQETQYFGPGTRLLVL.

This clonotype came up a few times. The J gene is TRBJ2-5, the V gene TRBV30; 7 bases map to TRBD1. The germline CDR1 and CDR2 sequences are GTSNPN and SVGIG (reference sequence). This CDR3 contains 14 residues. V shed 2 bases and J 2 bases; nucleotides not matched to a gene: 5. The CDR3 bases are TGTGCCTGGAGTCACCCGACAGGGCAAGAGACCCAGTACTTC. Translating it yields CAWSHPTGQETQYF.

V and J are TRBV4-1 and TRBJ2-7; 8 nucleotides align to TRBD1. Trimming removed 4 bases from V and 1 base from J; junction bases left unmatched: 3. CDR3 length: 14 amino acids. Germline V CDR1 and CDR2: MGHRA, YSYEKL. The CDR3 reads CASSPGQGSYEQYV. CDR3 sequence (DNA): TGCGCCAGCAGCCCCGGACAGGGATCCTACGAGCAGTACGTC.

This clonotype appeared a few times. The rearrangement links TRBV6-5 to TRBJ1-1, with 8 positions matching TRBD1. Germline loops: CDR1 MNHEY, CDR2 SVGAGI. Unmatched junction bases numbered 2, after V lost 7 bases and J lost 1 base. The CDR3 has 13 amino acids. The CDR3 nucleotides read TGTGCCAGCACCGACAGGGGGAACACTGAAGCTTTCTTT. Protein product: CASTDRGNTEAFF.

The chain carries TRBV4-2 and TRBJ1-6; no clear D. Germline lookup yields CDR1 LGHNA and CDR2 YNFKEQ. The CDR3 loop spans 13 amino acids. V was shortened by 7 bases and J by 7 bases, with 11 bases between the two germline ends. The CDR3, as DNA: TGTGCCAGCATGGAGATCCCGAATTCACCCCTCCACTTT. Amino acid sequence: CASMEIPNSPLHF.

This clonotype was seen a few times. This chain uses TRBV6-5 with TRBJ2-3; TRBD2 aligns across 8 bases. The trim removed 2 bases at V and 0 bases at J, leaving 4 bases unmatched. Germline V CDR1 and CDR2: MNHEY, SVGAGI. The CDR3 is 16 amino acids. CDR3 region: CASSYKGLGSTDTQYF. Written as DNA, the CDR3 is TGTGCCAGCAGTTACAAGGGACTAGGGAGCACAGATACGCAGTATTTT.

In this sample, this clonotype turned up many times. The rearrangement links TRBV5-1 to TRBJ1-2, with TRBD1 matching 9 bases. The CDR3 spans 14 residues. Trimming at V came to 1 base and at J to 6 bases, leaving 4 bases not matched to a gene. CDR1 and CDR2 from the germline V gene are SGHRS and YFSETQ. The CDR3 protein is CASSLYRQGDGYTF. The CDR3 DNA reads TGCGCCAGCAGCTTGTATCGACAGGGGGATGGCTACACCTTC.

The chain uses TRBV5-8 and TRBJ2-2, with D hard to call. V lost 0 bases and J lost 0, with 9 bases in between. The length of the CDR3 is 16 residues. Germline V CDR1 and CDR2: SGHTS, YDEGEE. CDR3 sequence (DNA): TGTGCCAGCAGCTTGGCTGAAAATGCGAACACCGGGGAGCTGTTTTTT. This codes for CASSLAENANTGELFF.

This chain uses TRBV20-1 with TRBJ2-1; D is possibly TRBD2 (6 bases). The V gene lost 4 bases and the J gene lost 6 bases, with 10 bases spanning the gap. CDR3 length: 12 residues. Germline V gene sequence: CDR1 DFQATT, CDR2 SNEGSKA (reference sequence). CDR3 region: CSATSGVNEQFF. The CDR3 region has the DNA TGCAGTGCTACATCGGGGGTCAATGAGCAGTTCTTC.

This clonotype was seen a handful of times. The chain links TRBV20-1 to TRBJ1-2; a weak D match, TRBD1 (5 bases). Trimming took 1 base from V and 6 from J, leaving 12 bases between them. The CDR3 is 13 amino acids. The germline V gene has CDR1 DFQATT and CDR2 SNEGSKA (reference sequence). The CDR3 sequence: CSARGFAGNGYTF. In nucleotides, the CDR3 is TGCAGTGCTAGAGGATTCGCAGGGAATGGCTACACCTTC.

The chain combines TRBV3-1 with TRBJ2-4; 9 nucleotides agree with TRBD1. J lost 6 bases, V lost 0 bases, and 3 bases had no gene match. Germline V gene sequence: CDR1 LGHDT, CDR2 YNNKEL (reference sequence). The CDR3 sequence is 15 residues long. This CDR3 reads CASSQDMGQGNIQYF. CDR3 coding DNA: TGTGCCAGCAGCCAAGATATGGGACAGGGAAACATTCAGTACTTC.

This clonotype came up many times. V and J are TRBV5-1 and TRBJ2-3; 9 bases are shared with TRBD2. Trimming took 3 bases from V and 6 from J; bases not matched to a gene: 11. Germline CDR1 is SGHRS and CDR2 is YFSETQ. The CDR3 length is 16 residues. This CDR3 reads CASSSLPGLAPDTQYF. The CDR3 nucleotides read TGCGCCAGCAGCTCGCTACCGGGACTAGCCCCGGATACGCAGTATTTT.

V gene TRBV21-1 combines with J gene TRBJ1-3; the table's D call, TRBD1, has no DNA check behind it. TRBV21-1 is a listed pseudogene. This CDR3 is built from 15 residues. CDR3: CASSRPRRVGNTIYF. In DNA, the CDR3 is TGTGCCAGCAGTCGCCCCCGGCGAGTTGGAAACACCATATATTTT.

This clonotype was seen a few times. The J gene is TRBJ1-2, the V gene TRBV4-1; D remains ambiguous. Trimming took 0 bases from V and 5 from J, leaving 10 bases between them. This CDR3 contains 14 residues. The V gene's germline CDR1 is MGHRA and CDR2 YSYEKL. The CDR3 bases are TGCGCCAGCAGCCAAGAAGAGAGGCTTTATGGCTACACCTTC. It encodes CASSQEERLYGYTF.

The chain recombines TRBV9 with TRBJ2-2; 10 bases align to TRBD1. V lost 3 bases to trimming and J lost 5 bases; unmatched junction nucleotides: 7. Germline lookup yields CDR1 SGDLS and CDR2 YYNGEE. The CDR3 spans 16 residues. The CDR3: CASSAPGQGLTGELFF. Here the CDR3 DNA reads TGTGCCAGCAGCGCTCCGGGACAGGGGTTGACCGGGGAGCTGTTTTTT.

The table lists this clonotype with a few counts. This rearrangement joins TRBV7-9 to TRBJ1-2, with D perhaps TRBD1 (6 bases). Germline assignment: CDR1 SEHNR and CDR2 FQNEAQ (reference sequence). The V end was cut by 11 bases, the J end by 6 bases, with 19 bases between. The CDR3 spans 13 residues. The CDR3 here is CASGKETGDGYTF. The CDR3 DNA reads TGTGCCTCGGGGAAAGAGACAGGAGATGGCTACACCTTC.

This chain joins TRBV15 and TRBJ1-3; D not certain. This CDR3 is 10 amino acids long. The V end was cut by 8 bases, the J end by 5 bases, with 4 bases between. Germline V gene sequence: CDR1 LNHNV, CDR2 YYDKDF (reference sequence). CDR3 in DNA: TGTGCCACCGGGCGAAACACCATATATTTT. Amino acids: CATGRNTIYF. Supplemented by reference TRBV15 and TRBJ1-3, the full variable domain reads DAMVIQNPRYQVTQFGKPVTLSCSQTLNHNVMYWYQQKSSQAPKLLFHYYDKDFNNEADTPDNFQSRRPNTSFCFLDIRSPGLGDTAMYLCATGRNTIYFGEGSWLTVV.

There are many counts of this clonotype. The V and J genes are TRBV4-2 and TRBJ1-5, with TRBD1 as a possible D gene (5 bases). This CDR3 spans 14 amino acids. Trimming pared 0 bases from V and 7 bases from J, leaving 10 bases between. The germline V gene encodes CDR1 LGHNA and CDR2 YNFKEQ. CDR3 bases: TGTGCCAGCAGCCAAGAGCAGGGAGACCAGCCCCAGCATTTT. It specifies CASSQEQGDQPQHF.

The chain uses TRBV11-1 and TRBJ2-1, with TRBD1 matching over 8 bases. The CDR3 has 14 amino acids. CDR1 and CDR2 from the germline V gene are SGHAT and FQDESV (reference sequence). V trimming: 5 bases; J trimming: 13 bases; junction bases outside the gene matches: 13. CDR3 loop: CASSPRTGKSEQFF. In nucleotides, the CDR3 is TGTGCCAGCAGCCCCAGGACAGGGAAAAGCGAACAGTTCTTC.

The rearrangement joins TRBV20-1 to TRBJ2-4; D might be TRBD2 (6 bases). The length of the CDR3 is 14 residues. The V and J ends lost 3 bases and 1 base respectively, with 10 bases between them. Germline loops: CDR1 DFQATT, CDR2 SNEGSKA (reference sequence). The DNA of the CDR3 is TGCAGTGCTAGGCGGGGTGCGGCCAAAAACATTCAGTACTTC. Its protein product is CSARRGAAKNIQYF.

This clonotype has a count of ten or more. The rearrangement links TRBV7-6 to TRBJ2-3; D ambiguous. The V end was cut by 3 bases, the J end by 2 bases, with 6 bases between. The CDR3 is made up of 13 amino acids. Germline V gives CDR1 SGHVS, CDR2 FNYEAQ. The CDR3 loop is CASSFGVTDTQYF. The CDR3 DNA reads as TGTGCCAGCAGCTTTGGGGTCACAGATACGCAGTATTTT.